This T cell receptor (beta chain) appears in the sequencing data of a study of response to subunit inactivated influenza vaccine (dated by TCRdb to the late 2010s). About the full investigation: To follow how T cells responded to a trivalent subunit inactivated influenza vaccine, the researchers relied on deep quantitative profiling of the T cell receptor repertoire.

Library creation used RT-PCR. TCRdb records Illumina HiSeq 2500 as the sequencer. TCRdb reprocessing: public reads trimmed at Q25 with fastp, clones called with MiXCR, in-frame beta chains kept. Rows are combined by CDR3 protein, so each entry shows the most common genes and DNA. The table for this sample lists 700,000 to 800,000 distinct CDR3 sequences; about a fifth of them were counted only once. The ten largest clones add up to 11% of the sample. The junction shows trimming of 2 bases on V and 12 bases on J, plus 14 bases between the germline ends. The CDR3 spans 12 residues, from the cysteine through the phenylalanine. The DNA shown is the 36-base CDR3, in frame from base 1. Via the germline V gene (reference sequence), CDR1 is DFQATT and CDR2 SNEGSKA. Broader findings and caveats from the paper: The authors suggested that each seasonal influenza vaccination may recruit only a limited number of new T cells.

There are a few counts of this clonotype. Its cognate antigen has yet to be identified. Base qualities were left out, and no much larger clone turns up one base away. The chain is assembled from TRBV20-1 and TRBJ2-1; the D call is tentative, TRBD1 or TRBD2, as each matches 5 bases. The source was PBMCs from blood, collected roughly 5 days after vaccination. The sequence derives from a man aged 45-65 years who received an inactivated influenza vaccine. Donor details come from another sample of the same person, matched by shared clones. The CDR3 protein is CSARKGEPLQFF. The DNA sequence is as follows: TGCAGTGCTAGAAAAGGGGAGCCTCTGCAGTTCTTC.